This T cell receptor (beta chain) was retrieved from a study of T-cell reconstitution after alpha-beta-depleted transplantation in children. Preparing the TCRbeta library involved the use of unique molecular identifiers. TCRdb re-derived calls from the PCR reads in MiXCR, one entry per CDR3 protein. The data contain about half a million distinct CDR3 sequences, under 15% of them singletons. The source was PBMCs from the stem cell graft donor, collected from the stem cell graft. This clonotype was obtained from a human donor who donated a stem cell graft to a child with combined immunodeficiency.

This CDR3 reads CASNRQGLEDTQYF. CDR3 nucleotides: TGTGCCAGCAACAGACAGGGCCTTGAGGATACGCAGTATTTT. The chain links TRBV12-3 or TRBV12-4 to TRBJ2-3; 7 nucleotides align to TRBD1. The V and J ends lost 7 bases and 6 bases, in that order; junction bases with no gene match: 10. The CDR3 consists of 14 residues.